This T cell receptor (beta chain) was sequenced for a study of blood T cell repertoires in COVID-19. Across the whole study: Researchers got acute and convalescent COVID-19 samples from the United States, Italy and Spain.

V lost 1 base, J lost 6 bases, and 16 bases lay in between. Germline CDR1 reads SGHDN; CDR2 reads FVKESK. The CDR3 length is 15 residues. Clones were read by immunoSEQ multiplex PCR, and TCRdb kept only the in-frame ones, dropping some. Of around 150,000 clones in the sample, around 80% were seen once. The sample taken for sequencing was peripheral blood. The sequence was obtained from an elderly woman with acute or convalescent COVID-19. The V call is TRBV14, the J call TRBJ2-7; D possibly corresponds to TRBD1 (5 bases). Here the CDR3 reads CASSQGQYGSGEQYF. DNA for the CDR3: TGTGCCAGCAGCCAAGGACAGTATGGGTCGGGCGAGCAGTACTTC. Combining the CDR3 with reference TRBV14 and TRBJ2-7 gives the whole variable domain EAGVTQFPSHSVIEKGQTVTLRCDPISGHDNLYWYRRVMGKEIKFLLHFVKESKQDESGMPNNRFLAERTGGTYSTLKVQPAELEDSGVYFCASSQGQYGSGEQYFGPGTRLTVT.